These T cell receptor beta chains were read from a single sample in a study of T cell repertoires in cytomegalovirus infection. One entry per CDR3 protein, called by TCRdb with MiXCR from the reads. The sample yields approximately 1,000,000 distinct CDR3 sequences, less than 35% seen once. The antigens these receptors bind are not known. The source material was cultured CD8+ T cells from PBMCs, sampled from culture after CMV antigen stimulation. These receptor sequences come from a human donor in good health (CMV status not recorded). Some clones in this sample may be carry-over from other donors' samples. The CDR3 runs from the conserved cysteine through the conserved F or W. A D gene is named only where the DNA matches it firmly. Only some rows state a clone size, as once, few, many or a class for expanded clones.

j_call clone_size d_call v_call cdr3_nt cdr3_aa
TRBJ2-2 . TRBD2 TRBV15 TGTGCCACCAGCAGAGGGACTAGCGCGAACACCGGGGAGCTGTTTTTT CATSRGTSANTGELFF
TRBJ2-1 few TRBD1 TRBV6-1 TGTGCCAGCAGGAGGACAGGGCACAATGAGCAGTTCTTC CASRRTGHNEQFF
TRBJ2-1 . . TRBV4-1 TGCGCCAGCAGCCAGGGGGGGGGCGTAGTCGATGAGCAGTTCTTC CASSQGGGVVDEQFF
TRBJ1-4 . . TRBV7-6 TGTGCCAGCACGGGGGCGGATGAAAAACTGTTGTTT CASTGADEKLLF
TRBJ2-1 . TRBD1 TRBV29-1 TGCAGCGTGGACAGGGACCACGATGAGCAGTTCTTC CSVDRDHDEQFF
TRBJ1-6 many . TRBV7-9 TGTGCCAGCAGCTTAGTCAATTCACCCCTCCACTTT CASSLVNSPLHF
TRBJ2-1 many TRBD1 TRBV7-8 TGTGCCAGCAGCTTAGTGGACAGGGAGAGGTACAATGAGCAGTTCTTC CASSLVDRERYNEQFF
TRBJ2-3 few TRBD1 TRBV11-2 TGTGCCAGCAGCCTACCAGGGGGCAAGGGCACAGATACGCAGTATTTT CASSLPGGKGTDTQYF
TRBJ1-1 . . TRBV19 TGTGCCACTTCAGGGGTCTTGAACACTGAAGCTTTCTTT CATSGVLNTEAFF
TRBJ2-3 many TRBD2 TRBV7-2 TGTGCCAGCAGCCTGGGACTAGCGGGGTACCGCACAGATACGCAGTATTTT CASSLGLAGYRTDTQYF
TRBJ2-1 . . TRBV19 TGTGCCAGTAGTAGGCAGGGAAGATGCAATGAGCAGTTCTTC CASSRQGRCNEQFF
TRBJ1-2 . . TRBV7-9 TGTGCCAGCAGCGCAAAGACAGTCTCTACTAACTATGGCTACACCTTC CASSAKTVSTNYGYTF
TRBJ2-1 many . TRBV7-8 TGTGCCAGCAGCTTAGCGCCGGCGGGGTCTGAGCAGTTCTTC CASSLAPAGSEQFF
TRBJ2-2 many TRBD2 TRBV7-2 TGTGCCAGCAGCTTACCCTCGGACGGGGGGGTAGGCGGGGAGCTGTTTTTT CASSLPSDGGVGGELFF
TRBJ2-4 few . TRBV5-6 TGTGCCAGCAGCTTGACAGCAAAAAACATTCAGTACTTC CASSLTAKNIQYF
TRBJ2-1 . TRBD1 TRBV19 TGTGCCAGTAGTTTCGGACAGGGTGACGATGAGCAGTTCTTC CASSFGQGDDEQFF
TRBJ2-2 few . TRBV24-1 TGTGCCACCAGTGATCAAAGGACAATGAACACCGGGGAGCTGTTTTTT CATSDQRTMNTGELFF
TRBJ1-5 many TRBD1 TRBV7-9 TGTGCCAGCAGCTCCCATGATGTGGGACAGGGGGCTTTAAGCAATCAGCCCCAGCATTTT CASSSHDVGQGALSNQPQHF
TRBJ1-2 . . TRBV6-5 TGTGCCAGCAGTTACTCGAGAGTGGCGCGGCGGGATGGCTACACCTTC CASSYSRVARRDGYTF
TRBJ2-2 few . TRBV4-1 TGCGCCAGCAGCCAAGAAGGGTCCACCGGGGAGCTGTTTTTT CASSQEGSTGELFF
TRBJ1-2 few . TRBV13 TGTGCCAGCAGCTTACAACAGGGTATTAACTATGGCTACACCTTC CASSLQQGINYGYTF
TRBJ2-1 . TRBD2 TRBV20-1 TGCAGTGTACGCGGGGGAGACTACAATGAGCAGTTCTTC CSVRGGDYNEQFF
TRBJ1-2 . . TRBV6-5 TGTGCCAGCAGTTATGAGGGGACGAGCTATGGCTACACCTTC CASSYEGTSYGYTF
TRBJ1-6 . . TRBV27 TGTGCCAGCAGTTTAGGGATGGCAGATTCACCCTTCCACTTT CASSLGMADSPFHF
TRBJ2-2 many . TRBV28 TGTGCCAGCAGCTCCGGACAGTCGAACACCGGGGAGCTGTTTTTT CASSSGQSNTGELFF
TRBJ1-1 . TRBD1 TRBV9 TGTGCCAGCAGCGTAAGGCAGGGGGCGGCGGAAGCTTTCTTT CASSVRQGAAEAFF
TRBJ2-1 few . TRBV7-9 TGTGCCAGCAGCTTAGAGGGGGGCTCGTCCAATGAGCAGTTCTTC CASSLEGGSSNEQFF
TRBJ2-1 few . TRBV6-2/TRBV6-3 TGTGCCAGCATCCTCGACCCCATCTCCTACAATGAGCAGTTCTTC CASILDPISYNEQFF
TRBJ2-1 . TRBD1 TRBV4-3 TGCGCCAGCAGCAATACAGGGGGTCAATTTTACAATGAGCAGTTCTTC CASSNTGGQFYNEQFF
TRBJ2-5 . . TRBV4-1 TGCGCCAGCAGCCAAAATGCCCGACAAGAGACCCAGTACTTC CASSQNARQETQYF
TRBJ2-1 . . TRBV27 TGTGCCAGCAGTTTGGGAAGGTCTAAGTTCTTC CASSLGRSKFF
TRBJ2-1 few . TRBV7-2 TGTGCCAGCAGCTTAGAGCCGGGACCCCAGTACAATGAGCAGTTCTTC CASSLEPGPQYNEQFF
TRBJ2-1 few TRBD2 TRBV12-3/TRBV12-4 TGTGCCAGCAGTTTAATCTCCCTAGCGGGGGGCTTTTACAATGAGCAGTTCTTC CASSLISLAGGFYNEQFF
TRBJ1-6 . TRBD1 TRBV19 TGTGCCAGTAGTACCGGGACAGGGGGCATTTCACCCCTCCACTTT CASSTGTGGISPLHF
TRBJ2-1 . TRBD1 TRBV29-1 TGCAGCGCTCGGACAGGGGTGTACAATGAGCAGTTCTTC CSARTGVYNEQFF
TRBJ2-3 few TRBD1 TRBV7-6 TGTGCCAGCAGCTCCCGGGACAGGGGCAGAGATACGCAGTATTTT CASSSRDRGRDTQYF